This TCR beta chain was obtained from a study of monozygotic twins with inflammatory bowel disease (dated by TCRdb to between 2018 and 2020). For the study in its entirety: A total of around 30 monozygotic twin pairs were included in the full study, comprising nine German pairs (four IBD-concordant, five IBD-discordant) and 19 IBD-discordant Danish pairs. Each individual had, on average, about 151 000 unique TCRalpha sequences and 181 000 unique TCRbeta sequences available for analysis. Disease-associated traits were sought mainly through comparisons between IBD patients and their genetically identical healthy co-twins within discordant pairs.

Results the study describes overall, beyond this receptor: No difference in repertoire similarity was observed between concordant and discordant twins, possibly owing to limited statistical power. Compared with healthy twins, IBD patients had fewer clonotypes in common with other individuals, a difference most pronounced in patients showing signs of disease activity. TCRbeta repertoire diversity, by inverse Simpson index, was decreased in IBD patients compared with their healthy co-twins. Background noise and inter-individual variability may have been introduced into the repertoires by the differing immunosuppressive treatments among patients. The analysis was unable to tell different T cell subtypes apart. The results gave no support for a single strong signal or clonotype linked to IBD.

From each donor, an approximately 2.3 ml peripheral blood sample was collected into PAXgene tubes and kept at -80 degrees C. Without T cell sorting, total RNA was isolated from whole blood using the PAXgene blood miRNA kit on an automated QIAcube. Peripheral blood from monozygotic twin pairs concordant or discordant for inflammatory bowel disease was subjected to deep TCRalpha and TCRbeta repertoire profiling with unique molecular barcoding. Smoking habits were recorded for all twin pairs, and individuals were classified as current, former or never smokers. The library was produced with 5' RACE. The input for every TCR library was around 4,000 ng of total RNA. cDNA was synthesized with SMARTScribe reverse transcriptase in eight separate reactions per sample. During cDNA synthesis, template switching introduced unique molecular identifiers that contained a 6-nucleotide sample barcode. TCRalpha and TCRbeta cDNA was amplified in two nested PCRs of about 16 and 10 cycles, and bead purification was carried out after each PCR. Before amplification, the cDNA was treated with uracil DNA-glycosylase and purified using the QIAquick PCR purification kit. In the second PCR, Illumina TruSeq-compatible adapters and sample-specific barcodes were added. TapeStation and Qubit were used to check library quality and concentration, and around 4.7 ng of each library was pooled. The pooled libraries were sequenced with 2 x 100 bp reads and custom sequencing primers on an Illumina HiSeq2500 single-index Rapid Run. The study's processing was this. UMI-based consensus assembly with MiGEC version 1.2.6 was used to correct PCR and sequencing errors. MiXCR version 2.1.1 was used to carry out V(D)J alignment, clonotype assembly and CDR3 extraction. Gene usage, clonotype sharing and MAIT/NKT TCR abundance were normalised by analysing the top 1000, 10 000 and 20 000 clonotypes per sample. After downsampling to 27 000 UMIs, diversity was calculated as the inverse Simpson index using the vegan R package. Statistical testing used paired Mann-Whitney U tests on the discordant twin pairs and applied Benjamini-Hochberg correction for multiple testing. TCRdb reprocessed the reads into one record per CDR3 protein sequence, lacking DNA. The V and J calls come from TCRdb's annotation, not from the publication. The sample table includes fewer than 110,000 distinct CDR3 sequences. The top ten constitute 1.9% of the sample.

For this clonotype: The antigen it recognizes is unknown.

This receptor was obtained from a human donor with ulcerative colitis or Crohn's disease, or a healthy co-twin of an affected twin (not recorded which). Sequenced: blood.

The CDR3 reads CASSQDRQGANEQFF. The chain is made from TRBV4-1 and TRBJ2-1; the D call of TRBD1 rests on TCRdb alone, since no DNA is present to check it. The cysteine opens and the phenylalanine closes a CDR3 of 15 amino acids. DNA is not recorded here. Based on the germline V gene, the CDR1 and CDR2 sequences are MGHRA and YSYEKL.